The rows below give T cell receptor beta chains drawn from one sample of a study of CD4+ T cells in melanoma. The assay was immunoSEQ multiplex PCR, and TCRdb's table has in-frame clones only and misses some. The sample includes some 110,000 clones, 92% of them seen just once. The material sequenced was peripheral blood. The receptors were gathered from a human donor with melanoma. Both conserved end residues are part of each CDR3. Fields, in order: J gene, D gene, clone size, V gene, CDR3 DNA, CDR3 protein. A D gene is named only where the DNA matches it firmly. Some rows mark clone size as missing; the rest say once, few, many or name a class of expanded clone.

>TRBJ1-5|TRBD1|once|TRBV5-6
TGTGCCAGCAGACGGATGACAGGGGTCCCGAATCAGCCCCAGCATTTT
CASRRMTGVPNQPQHF
>TRBJ2-5|NA|NA|TRBV7-2
TGTGCCAGCAGCCTCGGGGCAAGCCGTCAAGAGACCCAGTACTTC
CASSLGASRQETQYF
>TRBJ1-5|NA|NA|TRBV18
TGTGCCAGCTCACTTAGCAATCAGCCCCAGCATTTT
CASSLSNQPQHF
>TRBJ2-3|TRBD2|NA|TRBV9
TGTGCCAGCAGCGTAGGGGTTTCAGCGGGATACACAGATACGCAGTATTTT
CASSVGVSAGYTDTQYF
>TRBJ2-5|TRBD2|NA|TRBV5-1
TGCGCCAGCAGCCCCCGACTAGCGGGTGCCCAAGAGACCCAGTACTTC
CASSPRLAGAQETQYF
>TRBJ1-2|TRBD1|NA|TRBV19
TGTGCCAGTAGTAATCGGGACAGCTACTATGGCTACACCTTC
CASSNRDSYYGYTF
>TRBJ2-6|NA|NA|TRBV7-8
TGTGCCAGCAGCTTAGCAGATACGGGCGGGGCCAACGTCCTGACTTTC
CASSLADTGGANVLTF
>TRBJ2-3|TRBD2|NA|TRBV19
TGTGCCAGTAGTCCAGGCCTAGCGGCTTCGGATACGCAGTATTTT
CASSPGLAASDTQYF
>TRBJ2-5|NA|NA|TRBV10-3
TGTGCCATCAGTGAGTCACATACCCGAAGAAAAGAGACCCAGTACTTC
CAISESHTRRKETQYF
>TRBJ1-6|TRBD1|NA|TRBV4-1
TGCGCCAGCAGCCCTTGGACAGGGAGGATTTCCTATAATTCACCCCTCCACTTT
CASSPWTGRISYNSPLHF
>TRBJ2-3|TRBD2|NA|TRBV5-4
TGTGCCAGCAGCTGGGGACTAGCGGGAGCTACAGATACGCAGTATTTT
CASSWGLAGATDTQYF
>TRBJ1-5|NA|NA|TRBV28
TGTGCCAGCGTTGGGGGGAGCGGGGGTCAGCCCCAGCATTTT
CASVGGSGGQPQHF
>TRBJ2-4|TRBD2|NA|TRBV27
TGTGCCAGCAGTGTCGGACCTAGCGGGGGGTACGGAAACATTCAGTACTTC
CASSVGPSGGYGNIQYF
>TRBJ2-7|TRBD2|NA|TRBV27
TGTGCCAGCAGCCCCGCTCGGGGGGACTACGAGCAGTACTTC
CASSPARGDYEQYF
>TRBJ1-5|NA|NA|TRBV5-1
TGCGCCAGCAGCTTCTACGGCGATCAGCCCCAGCATTTT
CASSFYGDQPQHF
>TRBJ2-2|TRBD1|NA|TRBV2
TGTGCCAGCAGGGTAGGGACAGGGGACACCGGGGAGCTGTTTTTT
CASRVGTGDTGELFF